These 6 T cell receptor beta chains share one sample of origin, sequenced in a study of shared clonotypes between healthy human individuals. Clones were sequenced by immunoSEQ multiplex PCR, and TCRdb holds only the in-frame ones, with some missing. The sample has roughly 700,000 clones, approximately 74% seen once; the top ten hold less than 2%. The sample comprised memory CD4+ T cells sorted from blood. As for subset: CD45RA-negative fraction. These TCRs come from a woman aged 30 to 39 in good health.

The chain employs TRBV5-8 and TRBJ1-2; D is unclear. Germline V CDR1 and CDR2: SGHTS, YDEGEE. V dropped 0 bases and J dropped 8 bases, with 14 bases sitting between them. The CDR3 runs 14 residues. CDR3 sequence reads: CASSLAVGYRGYTF. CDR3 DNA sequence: TGTGCCAGCAGCTTGGCCGTTGGGTACCGGGGCTACACCTTC.

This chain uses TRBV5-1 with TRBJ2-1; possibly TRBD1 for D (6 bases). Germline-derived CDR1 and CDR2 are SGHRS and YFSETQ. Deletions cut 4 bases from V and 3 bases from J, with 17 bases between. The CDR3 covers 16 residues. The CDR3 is CASSPDSGQNYNEQFF. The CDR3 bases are TGCGCCAGCAGCCCCGACTCGGGACAAAACTACAATGAGCAGTTCTTC.

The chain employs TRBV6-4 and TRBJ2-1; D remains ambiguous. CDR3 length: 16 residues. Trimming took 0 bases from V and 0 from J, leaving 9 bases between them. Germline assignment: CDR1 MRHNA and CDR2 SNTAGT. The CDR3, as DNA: TGTGCCAGCAGTGACTCCCGACGGAGCTCCTACAATGAGCAGTTCTTC. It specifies CASSDSRRSSYNEQFF.

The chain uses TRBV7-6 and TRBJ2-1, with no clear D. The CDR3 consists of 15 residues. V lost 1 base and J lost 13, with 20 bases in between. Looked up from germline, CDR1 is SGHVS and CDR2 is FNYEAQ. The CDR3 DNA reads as TGTGCCAGCAGCTTAGAAGAAAAAGCAGCTATTAAACAGTTCTTC. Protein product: CASSLEEKAAIKQFF.

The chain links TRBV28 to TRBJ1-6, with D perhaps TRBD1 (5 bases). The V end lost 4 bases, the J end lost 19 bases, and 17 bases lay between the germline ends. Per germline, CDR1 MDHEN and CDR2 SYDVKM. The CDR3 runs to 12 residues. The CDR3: CASSSGLPRRHF. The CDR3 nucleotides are TGTGCCAGCAGTTCGGGACTCCCGCGAAGGCACTTT.

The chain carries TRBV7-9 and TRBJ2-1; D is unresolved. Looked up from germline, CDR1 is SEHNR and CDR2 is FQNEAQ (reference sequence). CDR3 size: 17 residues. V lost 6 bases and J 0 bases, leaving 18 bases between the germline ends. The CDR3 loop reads CASSLALRTLSYNEQFF. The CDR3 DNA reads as TGTGCCAGCAGTCTCGCACTCAGAACTCTCTCCTACAATGAGCAGTTCTTC.